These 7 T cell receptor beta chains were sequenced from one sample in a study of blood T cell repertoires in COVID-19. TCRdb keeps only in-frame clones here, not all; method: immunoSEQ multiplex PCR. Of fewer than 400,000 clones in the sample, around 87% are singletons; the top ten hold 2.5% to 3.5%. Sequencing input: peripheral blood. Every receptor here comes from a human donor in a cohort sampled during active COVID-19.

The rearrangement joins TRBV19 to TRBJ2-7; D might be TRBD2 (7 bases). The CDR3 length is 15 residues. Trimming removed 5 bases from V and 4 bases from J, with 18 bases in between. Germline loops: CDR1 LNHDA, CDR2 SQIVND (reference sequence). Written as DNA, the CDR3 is TGTGCCAGTAGTTCCACCGGCGGGGGCGAATACGAGCAGTACTTC. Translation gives CASSSTGGGEYEQYF.

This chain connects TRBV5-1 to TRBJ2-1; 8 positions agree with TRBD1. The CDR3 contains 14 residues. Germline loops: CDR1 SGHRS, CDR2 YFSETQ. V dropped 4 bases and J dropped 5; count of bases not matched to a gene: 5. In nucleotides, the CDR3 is TGCGCCAGCAGCGTGGACAGGGCCGACAATGAGCAGTTCTTC. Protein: CASSVDRADNEQFF.

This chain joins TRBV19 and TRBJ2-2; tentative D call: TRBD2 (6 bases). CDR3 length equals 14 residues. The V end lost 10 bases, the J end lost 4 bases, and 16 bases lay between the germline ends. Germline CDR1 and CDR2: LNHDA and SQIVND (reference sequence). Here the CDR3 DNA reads TGTGCCACCGAGGAGGGGCAGGGCACCGGGGAGCTGTTTTTT. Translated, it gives CATEEGQGTGELFF.

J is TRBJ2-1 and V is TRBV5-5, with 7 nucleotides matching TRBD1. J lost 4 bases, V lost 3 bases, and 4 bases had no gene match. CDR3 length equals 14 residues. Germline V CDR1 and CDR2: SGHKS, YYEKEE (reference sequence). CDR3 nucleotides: TGTGCCAGCAGCTACGGACAGGAATACAATGAGCAGTTCTTC. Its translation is CASSYGQEYNEQFF.

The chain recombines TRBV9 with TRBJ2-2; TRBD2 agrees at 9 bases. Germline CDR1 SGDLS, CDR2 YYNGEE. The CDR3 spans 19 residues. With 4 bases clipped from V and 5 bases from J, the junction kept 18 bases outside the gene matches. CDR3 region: CASSLRGTRGGLGTGELFF. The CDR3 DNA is TGTGCCAGCAGCCTGCGAGGGACGCGGGGGGGCCTTGGGACCGGGGAGCTGTTTTTT.

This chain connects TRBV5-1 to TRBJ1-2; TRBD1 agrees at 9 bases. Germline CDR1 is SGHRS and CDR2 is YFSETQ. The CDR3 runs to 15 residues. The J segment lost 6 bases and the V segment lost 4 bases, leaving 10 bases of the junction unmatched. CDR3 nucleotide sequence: TGCGCCAGCAGCCCACCTGAGACAGGGGGGAATGGCTACACCTTC. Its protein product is CASSPPETGGNGYTF.

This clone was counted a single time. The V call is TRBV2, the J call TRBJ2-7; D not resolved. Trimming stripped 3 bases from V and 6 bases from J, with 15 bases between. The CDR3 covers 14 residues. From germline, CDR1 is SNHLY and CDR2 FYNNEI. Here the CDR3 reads CASSDSRSTPEQYF. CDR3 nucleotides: TGTGCCAGCAGTGATAGTAGAAGCACCCCCGAGCAGTACTTC.